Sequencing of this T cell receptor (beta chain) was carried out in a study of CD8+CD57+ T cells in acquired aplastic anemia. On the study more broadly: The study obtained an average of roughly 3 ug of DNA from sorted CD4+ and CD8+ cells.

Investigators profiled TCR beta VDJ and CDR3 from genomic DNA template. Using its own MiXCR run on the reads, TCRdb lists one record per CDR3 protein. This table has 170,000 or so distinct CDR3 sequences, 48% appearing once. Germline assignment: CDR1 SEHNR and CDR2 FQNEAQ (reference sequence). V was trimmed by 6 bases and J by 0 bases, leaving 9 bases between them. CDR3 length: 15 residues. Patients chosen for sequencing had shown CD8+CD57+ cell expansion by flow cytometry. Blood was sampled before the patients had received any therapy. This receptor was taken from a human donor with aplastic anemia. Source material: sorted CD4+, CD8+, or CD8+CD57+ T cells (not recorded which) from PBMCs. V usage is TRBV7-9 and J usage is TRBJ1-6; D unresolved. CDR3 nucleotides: TGTGCCAGCAGACCGCAGAGCTCCTATAATTCACCCCTCCACTTT. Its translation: CASRPQSSYNSPLHF.